This passage covers 22 T cell receptor beta chains from one sample sequenced in a study of vaccination effects on CD4 cells after COVID-19. These receptors lack a known antigen. Before any sequencing was done, the ViraFEST assay used viral peptide pools to expand antigen-specific CD4+ T cells. Following culture for around 10 days, CD4+ T cells were isolated. Of the BNT162b2 and mRNA-1273 vaccines, participants received two doses of one or the other. Method: immunoSEQ multiplex PCR; TCRdb's copy keeps in-frame clones and lacks some. Here the sample spans 28,000 or so clones, around four fifths being singletons. The source material was CD4+ T cells from PBMCs cultured with HCoV-NL63 spike peptides, sampled after COVID-19 vaccination. The source of these receptors is a human donor who received a COVID-19 vaccine. Some clones in this sample may be carry-over from other donors' samples.

The V and J genes are TRBV6-6 and TRBJ2-6, with 8 bases identical to TRBD2. This CDR3 is 16 amino acids long. Germline CDR1 is MNHNY and CDR2 is SVGAGI (reference sequence). With 6 bases clipped from V and 1 base from J, the junction kept 5 bases outside the gene matches. The CDR3 DNA is TGTGCCAGCAGACCCGGGGGGGATTCTGGGGCCAACGTCCTGACTTTC. This codes for CASRPGGDSGANVLTF.

The chain combines TRBV27 with TRBJ2-3, with 7 bases aligning to TRBD1. Germline V lookup: CDR1 MNHEY, CDR2 SMNVEV (reference sequence). Trimming cost V 6 bases and J 9 bases; bases outside gene matches: 12. The CDR3 spans 14 residues. CDR3 region: CASSRTYRGHTQYF. CDR3 coding DNA: TGTGCCAGCAGCAGGACATACAGGGGTCACACGCAGTATTTT.

This clone was seen only once. The rearrangement uses TRBV19 and TRBJ2-2; TRBD2 agrees at 11 bases. V lost 7 bases to trimming and J lost 2 bases; unmatched junction nucleotides: 15. This CDR3 contains 19 residues. In germline, CDR1 is LNHDA, CDR2 SQIVND (reference sequence). The CDR3 coding sequence is TGTGCCAGTACTGGGGGTCGTCCTCTAGCGGGGGGAAACACCGGGGAGCTGTTTTTT. It codes for CASTGGRPLAGGNTGELFF.

This chain uses TRBV6-2 or TRBV6-3 with TRBJ2-7, with 11 bases lining up with TRBD1. CDR3 length: 14 amino acids. The germline gives CDR1 MNHEY, CDR2 SVGEGT. V lost 5 bases to trimming and J lost 6 bases; unmatched junction nucleotides: 6. The CDR3 loop is CASSPGQGVGEQYV. DNA for the CDR3: TGTGCCAGCAGTCCGGGACAGGGGGTGGGCGAGCAGTACGTC.

V gene TRBV27 combines with J gene TRBJ1-4, with D tentatively TRBD1 (5 bases). V lost 2 bases to trimming and J lost 2 bases, with 15 bases between them. The CDR3 consists of 17 residues. From germline, CDR1 is MNHEY and CDR2 SMNVEV (reference sequence). The CDR3: CASSLLGVPGTNEKLFF. As DNA, the CDR3 is TGTGCCAGCAGTTTACTAGGGGTTCCTGGCACTAATGAAAAACTGTTTTTT.

The chain joins TRBV5-8 to TRBJ1-5, with D unclear. Germline loops: CDR1 SGHTS, CDR2 YDEGEE. The CDR3 has 15 residues. The germline V and J ends were trimmed by 6 bases and 6 bases, with 19 bases remaining between them. The CDR3 sequence is CASNPRGVPGQPQHF. The CDR3 DNA is TGTGCCAGCAACCCACGCGGAGTACCAGGTCAGCCCCAGCATTTT. The variable domain in full, completed from reference TRBV5-8 and TRBJ1-5, reads EAGVTQSPTHLIKTRGQQATLRCSPISGHTSVYWYQQALGLGLQFLLWYDEGEERNRGNFPPRFSGRQFPNYSSELNVNALELEDSALYLCASNPRGVPGQPQHFGDGTRLSIL.

The chain couples TRBV28 to TRBJ1-1; 10 positions match TRBD1. J lost 11 bases, V lost 7 bases, and 10 bases had no gene match. The CDR3 has 13 amino acids. The germline V gene has CDR1 MDHEN and CDR2 SYDVKM. The CDR3 nucleotides read TGTGCCAGCAAAGGAAGGGGACAGGGGTTGGCTTTCTTT. Translated: CASKGRGQGLAFF.

This clone came up once. The DNA of the CDR3 is TGTGCCAGCAGGTCTAGGGGGCTCTACGGCTACACCTTC. Amino acids: CASRSRGLYGYTF. This chain uses TRBV28 with TRBJ1-2, with 7 bases matching TRBD1. The CDR3 is 13 residues long. The V and J ends lost 6 bases and 8 bases, in that order; junction bases with no gene match: 9. Germline-derived CDR1 and CDR2 are MDHEN and SYDVKM.

J is TRBJ1-3 and V is TRBV2; no clear D gene. Trimming left V 0 bases short and J 2 bases short, with 11 bases between. The CDR3 is made up of 16 amino acids. CDR1 SNHLY and CDR2 FYNNEI come from the germline V gene. DNA of the CDR3: TGTGCCAGCAGTGAAGCGCTTCGGAGGACTGGAAACACCATATATTTT. Amino acid sequence: CASSEALRRTGNTIYF.

The chain is built from TRBV5-1 and TRBJ2-1, with TRBD1 identical over 7 bases. Per germline, CDR1 SGHRS and CDR2 YFSETQ. CDR3 size: 14 residues. J gave up 5 bases and V 0 bases, and 2 bases lay outside the gene matches. CDR3 coding DNA: TGCGCCAGCAGCTTGGGACAGGGAGACAATGAGCAGTTCTTC. Amino acids: CASSLGQGDNEQFF.

V usage is TRBV19 and J usage is TRBJ1-1, with unresolved D. This CDR3 region has 14 residues. Germline V gene data show CDR1 as LNHDA and CDR2 as SQIVND (reference sequence). Deletions cut 7 bases from V and 0 bases from J, with 12 bases between. CDR3 region: CASTRFSMNTEAFF. The CDR3 DNA is TGTGCCAGTACTAGGTTTTCCATGAACACTGAAGCTTTCTTT.

This sequence joins TRBV19 and TRBJ1-6, with D possibly being TRBD1 (6 bases). Looked up from germline, CDR1 is LNHDA and CDR2 is SQIVND (reference sequence). This CDR3 has 15 residues. V was trimmed by 5 bases and J by 3 bases, leaving 11 bases between them. The CDR3 DNA reads TGTGCCAGTAGTCGACAGGTCAGCTATAATTCACCCCTCCACTTT. The encoded protein is CASSRQVSYNSPLHF.

The chain recombines TRBV5-1 with TRBJ2-7; D possibly corresponds to TRBD2 (7 bases). CDR1 SGHRS and CDR2 YFSETQ come from the germline V gene. V lost 0 bases to trimming and J lost 3 bases, with 16 bases between them. There are 16 residues in the CDR3. The CDR3 here is CASSLGGGRLDYEQYV. The DNA for the CDR3 is TGCGCCAGCAGCTTGGGCGGGGGCCGACTGGACTACGAGCAGTACGTC.

The rearrangement uses TRBV5-1 and TRBJ2-5; 7 bases line up with TRBD1. V was pared by 5 bases and J by 3 bases, with 4 bases of the junction left unmatched. Per germline, CDR1 SGHRS and CDR2 YFSETQ. CDR3 length: 13 amino acids. The CDR3 sequence: CASRYGTEETQYF. The DNA for the CDR3 is TGCGCCAGCAGATACGGGACAGAAGAGACCCAGTACTTC.

The chain links TRBV5-1 to TRBJ2-2; 11 bases are a match to TRBD2. V trimming: 4 bases; J trimming: 3 bases; junction bases outside the gene matches: 5. This CDR3 has 16 residues. Germline-derived CDR1 and CDR2 are SGHRS and YFSETQ. For the CDR3, the DNA is TGCGCCAGCAGCGGAGGGACTAGCGGTTACACCGGGGAGCTGTTTTTT. It encodes CASSGGTSGYTGELFF. The variable domain in full, completed from reference TRBV5-1 and TRBJ2-2, reads KAGVTQTPRYLIKTRGQQVTLSCSPISGHRSVSWYQQTPGQGLQFLFEYFSETQRNKGNFPGRFSGRQFSNSRSEMNVSTLELGDSALYLCASSGGTSGYTGELFFGEGSRLTVL.

The chain uses TRBV5-1 and TRBJ2-6; D gene unclear. V was cut by 6 bases and J by 0 bases, with 7 bases left in between. Germline values: CDR1 SGHRS, CDR2 YFSETQ. This CDR3 is 14 amino acids long. Written as DNA, the CDR3 is TGCGCCAGCAATCTTAACTCTGGGGCCAACGTCCTGACTTTC. This codes for CASNLNSGANVLTF. The whole variable domain, remainder taken from reference TRBV5-1 and TRBJ2-6, is KAGVTQTPRYLIKTRGQQVTLSCSPISGHRSVSWYQQTPGQGLQFLFEYFSETQRNKGNFPGRFSGRQFSNSRSEMNVSTLELGDSALYLCASNLNSGANVLTFGAGSRLTVL.

This clone was counted a few times. V gene TRBV15 combines with J gene TRBJ2-7; 8 bases fit TRBD2. Trimming at V came to 3 bases and at J to 1 base, leaving 8 bases not matched to a gene. Per germline, CDR1 LNHNV and CDR2 YYDKDF (reference sequence). The CDR3 contains 16 residues. CDR3 coding DNA: TGTGCCACCAGCAGCCACAGCGGGAGTCAGTCCTACGAGCAGTACGTC. Translating it yields CATSSHSGSQSYEQYV.

The V gene is TRBV12-3 or TRBV12-4, the J gene TRBJ2-3; possibly TRBD2 for D (6 bases). The CDR3 spans 11 residues. V shed 5 bases and J shed 11 bases, with 11 bases lying between them. CDR3 sequence reads: CASSPGLRQYF. In DNA form, the CDR3 reads TGTGCCAGCAGTCCGGGACTTCGGCAGTATTTT.

V is TRBV6-5 and J is TRBJ2-7; 8 bases match TRBD1. V dropped 2 bases and J dropped 4; count of bases not matched to a gene: 4. Looked up from germline, CDR1 is MNHEY and CDR2 is SVGAGI. The CDR3 sequence is 14 residues long. DNA of the CDR3: TGTGCCAGCAGTTACCTCCAGGGGGCGTACGAGCAGTACTTC. This gives the protein CASSYLQGAYEQYF.

This clone was detected once. The chain joins TRBV12-5 to TRBJ2-2, with unresolved D. The CDR3 runs to 13 residues. Trimming removed 7 bases at V and 3 bases at J, with 9 bases between. Germline assignment: CDR1 LGHNT and CDR2 FRNRAP. CDR3: CASALGHTGELFF. The CDR3 nucleotides are TGTGCTAGTGCCCTCGGTCACACCGGGGAGCTGTTTTTT.

The V and J genes are TRBV4-1 and TRBJ1-2; TRBD1 matches at 7 bases. V lost 0 bases to trimming and J lost 6 bases; unmatched junction nucleotides: 7. CDR1 MGHRA and CDR2 YSYEKL come from the germline V gene. The CDR3 is made up of 15 amino acids. The CDR3 bases are TGCGCCAGCAGCCAAGAACGGCGTCAGGGGGATGGCTACACCTTC. Translation: CASSQERRQGDGYTF.

This clone was seen a few times. The rearrangement links TRBV5-1 to TRBJ2-5, with 9 bases matching TRBD1. V was pared by 5 bases and J by 5 bases, with 10 bases of the junction left unmatched. CDR3 length: 15 residues. Per the germline V gene, CDR1 is SGHRS and CDR2 is YFSETQ. CDR3 nucleotide sequence: TGCGCCAGCAGTCGCCTGACAGGGGGTCAGGAGACCCAGTACTTC. It yields the protein CASSRLTGGQETQYF.